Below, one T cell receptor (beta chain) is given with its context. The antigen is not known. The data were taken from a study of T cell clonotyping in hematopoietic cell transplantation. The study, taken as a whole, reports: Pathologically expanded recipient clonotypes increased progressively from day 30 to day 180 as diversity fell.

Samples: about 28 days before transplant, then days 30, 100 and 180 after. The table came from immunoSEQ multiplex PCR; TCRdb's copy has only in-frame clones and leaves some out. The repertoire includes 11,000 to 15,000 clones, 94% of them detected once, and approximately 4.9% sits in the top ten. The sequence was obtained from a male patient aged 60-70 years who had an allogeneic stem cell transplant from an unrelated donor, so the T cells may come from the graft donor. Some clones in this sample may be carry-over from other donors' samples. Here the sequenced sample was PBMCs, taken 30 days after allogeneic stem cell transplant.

The CDR3 DNA sequence: TGTGCCAGTAGTATAAATGCCGGGCCAGAGACCCAGTACTTC. Encoded protein: CASSINAGPETQYF. The rearrangement links TRBV19 to TRBJ2-5, with D unresolved. The V gene's germline CDR1 is LNHDA and CDR2 SQIVND (reference sequence). The CDR3 length is 14 residues. V was cut by 2 bases and J by 4 bases, with 11 bases left in between.